One and the same sample provided the 8 T cell receptor beta chains below, sequenced in a study of blood T cell repertoires in COVID-19 (TCRdb year 2020). To prepare the library, the immunoSEQ multiplex PCR assay was applied. TCRdb provides this immuneACCESS table in a form limited to in-frame rearrangements. Some clones are lacking; in checked studies, under half of them reflect an unresolved V gene, and why the rest are absent is not known. The sample yields about 500,000 clones; roughly 87% were counted once. The ten largest clones represent around 0.7% of the sample. Input material: PBMCs or T cells enriched from blood (not recorded which). These TCRs come from a woman between 18 and 29 years old who had recovered from COVID-19.

CDR3 coding DNA: TGTGCCAGCAGCTTGGCCTGGGGGGGCGAGACTGAAGCTTTCTTT. Translation gives CASSLAWGGETEAFF. This chain connects TRBV5-4 to TRBJ1-1; D possibly corresponds to TRBD1 (6 bases). This CDR3 has 15 amino acids. In germline, CDR1 is SGHNT, CDR2 YYREEE (reference sequence). V lost 0 bases to trimming and J lost 5 bases, with 14 bases between them. The variable domain in full, completed from reference TRBV5-4 and TRBJ1-1, reads ETGVTQSPTHLIKTRGQQVTLRCSSQSGHNTVSWYQQALGQGPQFIFQYYREEENGRGNFPPRFSGLQFPNYSSELNVNALELDDSALYLCASSLAWGGETEAFFGQGTRLTVV.

The chain links TRBV12-5 to TRBJ2-3, with 8 bases aligning to TRBD2. This CDR3 region has 16 residues. Unmatched junction bases numbered 4, after V lost 2 bases and J lost 0 bases. Looked up from germline, CDR1 is LGHNT and CDR2 is FRNRAP. CDR3 bases: TGTGCTAGTGGTTTGCCACGGGGGGGGAGCACAGATACGCAGTATTTT. Its translation: CASGLPRGGSTDTQYF.

The chain's CDR3 is CASSQFTGNRRELFF. The CDR3 coding sequence is TGCGCCAGCAGCCAATTCACAGGGAACCGGAGGGAGCTGTTTTTT. The chain has TRBV4-1 and TRBJ2-2; D perhaps matches TRBD1 (6 bases). The CDR3 runs 15 residues. Trimming stripped 2 bases from V and 9 bases from J, with 16 bases between. CDR1 is MGHRA, CDR2 YSYEKL, per germline.

The chain links TRBV4-1 to TRBJ1-4, with D possibly TRBD1 on 5 matching bases. The CDR3 is 15 amino acids. The V gene lost 0 bases and the J gene lost 3 bases, with 8 bases spanning the gap. Germline CDR1 is MGHRA and CDR2 is YSYEKL. CDR3 nucleotide sequence: TGCGCCAGCAGCCAAGATTCAGGGTCTAATGAAAAACTGTTTTTT. Encoded protein: CASSQDSGSNEKLFF.

The chain is built from TRBV30 and TRBJ1-5; D unclear. The CDR3 consists of 13 residues. Trimming left V 3 bases short and J 4 bases short, with 10 bases between. CDR1 is GTSNPN, CDR2 SVGIG, per germline (reference sequence). Here the CDR3 reads CAWSASHNQPQHF. The CDR3 nucleotides are TGTGCCTGGAGCGCATCACATAATCAGCCCCAGCATTTT.

The rearrangement uses TRBV19 and TRBJ1-5; 8 nucleotides line up with TRBD1. V lost 10 bases, J lost 3 bases, and 5 bases stayed unmatched. CDR1 and CDR2 (germline): LNHDA, SQIVND (reference sequence). This CDR3 has 13 residues. DNA of the CDR3: TGTGCCACCCGGGACAGGAACAATCAGCCCCAGCATTTT. Its protein product is CATRDRNNQPQHF.

This clone was observed at least ten times. The V and J genes are TRBV11-2 and TRBJ2-5; no definite D call. The V and J ends lost 10 bases and 2 bases respectively, with 11 bases between them. In germline, CDR1 is SGHAT, CDR2 FQNNGV. The CDR3 has 12 residues. CDR3 sequence reads: CATSRVQETQYF. The CDR3, as DNA: TGTGCCACCTCTAGAGTACAAGAGACCCAGTACTTC.

This chain uses TRBV28 with TRBJ2-1; D ambiguous. The CDR3 consists of 16 residues. Germline loops: CDR1 MDHEN, CDR2 SYDVKM. V was clipped by 7 bases and J by 0 bases, with 16 bases between them. The CDR3: CASTGSAPSSYNEQFF. The CDR3 DNA follows: TGTGCCAGCACCGGATCAGCCCCTAGCTCCTACAATGAGCAGTTCTTC.